The next 30 T cell receptor beta chains were all read from a single sample in a study of cytomegalovirus exposure and HLA in healthy donors listed by TCRdb under 2017. Library preparation was by the immunoSEQ multiplex PCR assay. For the multiplex PCR, a mixture combining 60 forward primers for TCR Vbeta segments and 13 reverse primers for TCR Jbeta segments was used. Here the immuneACCESS table is served through TCRdb, limited to in-frame sequences with V and J called. Missing clones are a known gap in these copies; in checked studies unresolved V genes cover under half, and the rest lacks a known reason. Within this sample are some 130,000 clones, with 79% of them counted one time only. The ten largest make up 2% of the sample. The sequenced sample consisted of PBMCs. All receptors derive from a man aged 18-30 years in good health and CMV-seronegative.

The rearrangement joins TRBV5-5 to TRBJ1-5; 7 bases line up with TRBD1. The length of the CDR3 is 13 residues. J gave up 7 bases and V 4 bases, and 5 bases lay outside the gene matches. From germline, CDR1 is SGHKS and CDR2 YYEKEE (reference sequence). The CDR3 is CASSLRTGQPQHF. CDR3 in DNA: TGTGCCAGCAGCCTGCGGACAGGCCAGCCCCAGCATTTT. The full variable domain, rest sourced from reference TRBV5-5 and TRBJ1-5, is DAGVTQSPTHLIKTRGQQVTLRCSPISGHKSVSWYQQVLGQGPQFIFQYYEKEERGRGNFPDRFSARQFPNYSSELNVNALLLGDSALYLCASSLRTGQPQHFGDGTRLSIL.

This clone was seen only a few times. The rearrangement links TRBV25-1 to TRBJ1-6; no firm D call. This CDR3 spans 13 amino acids. Trimming cost V 6 bases and J 10 bases, with 13 bases left between them. The germline gives CDR1 MGHDK, CDR2 SYGVNS. The CDR3 reads CASRDREGSPLHF. In nucleotides, the CDR3 is TGTGCCAGCAGGGATCGGGAGGGATCACCCCTCCACTTT. Variable domain in full (rest from reference TRBV25-1 and TRBJ1-6): EADIYQTPRYLVIGTGKKITLECSQTMGHDKMYWYQQDPGMELHLIHYSYGVNSTEKGDLSSESTVSRIRTEHFPLTLESARPSHTSQYLCASRDREGSPLHFGNGTRLTVT.

The chain combines TRBV5-4 with TRBJ2-3; D is unresolved. V was shortened by 0 bases and J by 2 bases, with 10 bases between the two germline ends. Germline loops: CDR1 SGHNT, CDR2 YYREEE (reference sequence). This CDR3 has 15 residues. CDR3 sequence reads: CASSLEAGLTDTQYF. In nucleotides, the CDR3 is TGTGCCAGCAGCTTGGAGGCAGGCCTCACAGATACGCAGTATTTT.

As to this clone: A junction end diverges from the germline sequence, so it may reflect a read error. The rearrangement joins TRBV10-3 to TRBJ1-1, with 10 bases that match TRBD1. CDR3 length equals 13 residues. Germline values: CDR1 ENHRY, CDR2 SYGVKD. The CDR3, as DNA: TGTGCCAGCAGTTGGACAGGGGGCACTGAAGCTTTCTTT. Protein product: CASSWTGGTEAFF.

V gene TRBV7-8 combines with J gene TRBJ2-2; 7 nucleotides align to TRBD1. CDR1 and CDR2 from the germline V gene are SGHVS and FQNEAQ. The ends lost 6 bases at V and 0 bases at J; junction bases unmatched: 10. This CDR3 has 17 amino acids. The CDR3 region is CASSPLGTDANTGELFF. The CDR3 DNA is TGTGCCAGCAGTCCCTTGGGGACAGACGCGAACACCGGGGAGCTGTTTTTT.

The V and J genes are TRBV28 and TRBJ1-4, with D possibly matching TRBD1 (6 bases). The CDR3 covers 14 residues. Trimming took off 7 bases at V and 4 bases at J, with 13 bases between the two ends. Germline CDR1 MDHEN, CDR2 SYDVKM. This CDR3 is CASIRRQVNEKLFF. The DNA of the CDR3 is TGTGCCAGCATTAGACGACAGGTTAATGAAAAACTGTTTTTT.

The V and J genes are TRBV18 and TRBJ1-5; 9 bases agree with TRBD1. This CDR3 is 15 amino acids long. Germline V CDR1 and CDR2: KGHSH, LQKENI. V lost 2 bases to trimming and J lost 6 bases; unmatched junction nucleotides: 5. The CDR3: CASSPGQGIGQPQHF. DNA for the CDR3: TGTGCCAGCTCACCAGGACAGGGGATCGGTCAGCCCCAGCATTTT.

The V gene is TRBV28, the J gene TRBJ2-7; possible D gene TRBD1, 6 bases. CDR3 size: 15 residues. CDR1 is MDHEN, CDR2 SYDVKM, per germline. Trimming took off 3 bases at V and 0 bases at J, with 12 bases between the two ends. This CDR3 reads CASSFLGASSYEQYF. The CDR3 region has the DNA TGTGCCAGCAGTTTTTTGGGGGCCTCCTCCTACGAGCAGTACTTC.

The chain is built from TRBV6-6 and TRBJ2-5; 7 bases are a match to TRBD2. Germline V lookup: CDR1 MNHNY, CDR2 SVGAGI (reference sequence). The V segment lost 2 bases and the J segment 1 base; nucleotides outside the gene matches: 7. The CDR3 is 16 amino acids. DNA for the CDR3: TGTGCCAGCAGTTACCTGCTAGCGGTCCTCCAAGAGACCCAGTACTTC. Protein sequence: CASSYLLAVLQETQYF.

The chain is built from TRBV28 and TRBJ2-5; tentatively, D is TRBD1 (5 bases). Germline V gene sequence: CDR1 MDHEN, CDR2 SYDVKM. The V end lost 5 bases, the J end lost 7 bases, and 17 bases lay between the germline ends. The CDR3 consists of 14 residues. Written as DNA, the CDR3 is TGTGCCAGCAGTCCATCGGGCAGGGCGGCGACCCAGTACTTC. Translation gives CASSPSGRAATQYF.

V is TRBV4-1 and J is TRBJ2-7; D may be TRBD2 (5 bases). With 4 bases removed from V and 4 bases from J, the gap between germline ends came to 17 bases. CDR1 MGHRA and CDR2 YSYEKL come from the germline V gene. The CDR3 length is 15 residues. The CDR3 loop is CASSLSPLADYEQYF. CDR3 nucleotides: TGCGCCAGCAGCCTTTCCCCCCTAGCAGATTACGAGCAGTACTTC.

The chain uses TRBV25-1 and TRBJ2-1, with 7 nucleotides matching TRBD2. The germline gives CDR1 MGHDK, CDR2 SYGVNS. CDR3 length: 16 amino acids. Unmatched junction bases numbered 11, after V lost 3 bases and J lost 6 bases. The CDR3 loop reads CASSEHGSGTFNEQFF. DNA for the CDR3: TGTGCCAGCAGTGAGCACGGGAGCGGGACTTTCAATGAGCAGTTCTTC.

As regards this clone: Germline and junction disagree at one end, which may indicate a read error. The chain recombines TRBV7-9 with TRBJ1-3; D perhaps matches TRBD1 (5 bases). The CDR3 has 15 residues. Germline V gene sequence: CDR1 SEHNR, CDR2 FQNEAQ (reference sequence). CDR3 sequence reads: CSSSLEAGNVDTIYF. The DNA of the CDR3 is TGTTCCAGCAGCTTAGAGGCAGGGAATGTTGACACCATATATTTT.

Notes on this clone: One junction end disagrees with the germline gene, perhaps due to a read error. The chain is built from TRBV7-7 and TRBJ2-5; no clear D gene. The germline CDR1 and CDR2 sequences are SSHAT and FNYEAQ (reference sequence). This CDR3 region has 11 residues. The CDR3 DNA reads as TGTGCCAACAGCTTACGAGAGACCCAGTACTTC. This encodes CANSLRETQYF.

The V call is TRBV2, the J call TRBJ1-2; 8 bases map to TRBD1. The germline gives CDR1 SNHLY, CDR2 FYNNEI. The CDR3 runs 14 residues. The trim removed 4 bases at V and 0 bases at J, leaving 1 base unmatched. The CDR3 here is CASSVDRANYGYTF. The CDR3 nucleotides are TGTGCCAGCAGTGTGGACAGGGCTAACTATGGCTACACCTTC.

The chain links TRBV6-1 to TRBJ2-4; 8 nucleotides line up with TRBD1. Germline V gene sequence: CDR1 MNHNS, CDR2 SASEGT. Trimming took 6 bases from V and 15 from J; bases not matched to a gene: 13. This CDR3 contains 13 residues. The CDR3 DNA sequence: TGTGCCAGCAGGGGGGCAGGGGGCGATTATATGTACTTC. Its translation: CASRGAGGDYMYF.

The table lists this clone with a count of one. V usage is TRBV2 and J usage is TRBJ2-1, with 16 positions matching TRBD2. CDR3 size: 17 residues. The ends lost 8 bases at V and 8 bases at J; junction bases unmatched: 12. CDR1 and CDR2 (germline): SNHLY, FYNNEI. The CDR3 loop reads CASDTLPGTSGRDEQFF. CDR3 nucleotides: TGTGCCAGCGATACCCTACCCGGGACTAGCGGGAGGGATGAGCAGTTCTTC. The entire variable domain, with the rest obtained from reference TRBV2 and TRBJ2-1, is as follows: EPEVTQTPSHQVTQMGQEVILRCVPISNHLYFYWYRQILGQKVEFLVSFYNNEISEKSEIFDDQFSVERPDGSNFTLKIRSTKLEDSAMYFCASDTLPGTSGRDEQFFGPGTRLTVL.

V is TRBV14 and J is TRBJ2-1; 14 bases agree with TRBD2. V shed 0 bases, J shed 9 bases, and the junction held 16 bases outside the gene matches. Germline lookup yields CDR1 SGHDN and CDR2 FVKESK. The CDR3 has 20 residues. For the CDR3, the DNA is TGTGCCAGCAGCCAAGATGCCCCCGGACTAGCGGGAGGCCGAACAACTGAGCAGTTCTTC. It yields the protein CASSQDAPGLAGGRTTEQFF. Filled out from reference TRBV14 and TRBJ2-1, the complete variable domain reads EAGVTQFPSHSVIEKGQTVTLRCDPISGHDNLYWYRRVMGKEIKFLLHFVKESKQDESGMPNNRFLAERTGGTYSTLKVQPAELEDSGVYFCASSQDAPGLAGGRTTEQFFGPGTRLTVL.

Points on this clone: A read error may produce the germline difference seen at one junction end. The chain carries TRBV7-9 and TRBJ2-1; 9 bases fit TRBD2. In germline, CDR1 is SEHNR, CDR2 FQNEAQ (reference sequence). The CDR3 has 16 residues. The CDR3: CSSSGLLSGSVNEQFF. The DNA for the CDR3 is TGTTCCAGCAGCGGCCTTCTTAGCGGGAGCGTGAATGAGCAGTTCTTC.

The V call is TRBV27, the J call TRBJ1-2; 8 bases are a match to TRBD1. The CDR3 covers 19 residues. The V and J ends lost 0 bases and 2 bases, in that order; junction bases with no gene match: 14. Germline CDR1 is MNHEY and CDR2 is SMNVEV (reference sequence). CDR3 nucleotide sequence: TGTGCCAGCAGTTTATCCGCCGGGGGACAGGCGAGGGGGAACTATGGCTACACCTTC. Translating it yields CASSLSAGGQARGNYGYTF.

The chain couples TRBV7-9 to TRBJ1-1; 10 bases are shared with TRBD1. Germline CDR1 is SEHNR and CDR2 is FQNEAQ (reference sequence). The V gene end was trimmed by 5 bases and the J gene end by 3 bases; junction bases not matched to a gene: 9. The length of the CDR3 is 16 residues. The CDR3: CASSPGDRGKDTEAFF. DNA of the CDR3: TGTGCCAGCAGCCCGGGGGACAGGGGAAAGGACACTGAAGCTTTCTTT.

This rearrangement joins TRBV25-1 to TRBJ1-1; the D is unclear. The CDR3 is 14 amino acids. V gave up 1 base and J gave up 1 base, with 7 bases separating them. Germline lookup yields CDR1 MGHDK and CDR2 SYGVNS. CDR3 in amino acids: CASSESGKNTEAFF. CDR3 DNA sequence: TGTGCCAGCAGTGAATCCGGGAAGAACACTGAAGCTTTCTTT.

This chain links TRBV30 with TRBJ1-5, with D unresolved. Germline V gene lookup returns CDR1 GTSNPN and CDR2 SVGIG (reference sequence). CDR3 length: 13 residues. Trimming cost V 3 bases and J 1 base, with 7 bases left between them. The CDR3 nucleotides are TGTGCCTGGAGCTCGCGCAGCAATCAGCCCCAGCATTTT. Residues: CAWSSRSNQPQHF.

This chain links TRBV7-6 with TRBJ2-2; TRBD2 matches at 12 bases. The junction had 10 bases not matched to a gene; V was cut back by 6 bases and J by 5 bases. The V gene's germline CDR1 is SGHVS and CDR2 FNYEAQ. The CDR3 runs 17 residues. In nucleotides, the CDR3 is TGTGCCAGCAGGGGGACTAGCGGGCAAGCCGCTACCGGGGAGCTGTTTTTT. Translating it yields CASRGTSGQAATGELFF.

This sequence joins TRBV12-5 and TRBJ1-1; a weak D match, TRBD1 (6 bases). The germline V and J ends were trimmed by 7 bases and 5 bases, with 11 bases remaining between them. Germline V gives CDR1 LGHNT, CDR2 FRNRAP. There are 12 residues in the CDR3. The CDR3 is CASALDRTEAFF. In DNA, the CDR3 is TGTGCTAGTGCTTTAGACAGGACTGAAGCTTTCTTT.

This sequence joins TRBV6-5 and TRBJ1-1, with 8 bases matching TRBD1. Germline V CDR1 and CDR2: MNHEY, SVGAGI. This CDR3 has 13 residues. With V trimmed by 6 bases and J by 6 bases, 6 bases remained unmatched. CDR3 coding DNA: TGTGCCAGCAGCTCTATACAGGGGGCTGAAGCTTTCTTT. This encodes CASSSIQGAEAFF.

Written as DNA, the CDR3 is TGCGCCAGCAGCGGGACTAGCGGGAGGAGTAGGGCCTACGAGCAGTACGTC. Translation: CASSGTSGRSRAYEQYV. The V call is TRBV5-1, the J call TRBJ2-7; TRBD2 agrees at 15 bases. Trimming removed 4 bases from V and 2 bases from J; junction bases left unmatched: 7. There are 17 residues in the CDR3. Germline-derived CDR1 and CDR2 are SGHRS and YFSETQ.

This chain connects TRBV7-3 to TRBJ2-5; 12 bases align to TRBD2. The V gene's germline CDR1 is SGHTA and CDR2 FQGTGA. Germline trimming cut 5 bases from V and 5 bases from J; bases unmatched to any gene: 9. This CDR3 has 16 residues. The CDR3 nucleotides read TGTGCCAGCAGCCCGGGACTAGCGGGCGGCCGGGAGACCCAGTACTTC. Translated, it gives CASSPGLAGGRETQYF.

The chain is built from TRBV25-1 and TRBJ2-1; tentative D call: TRBD2 (5 bases). V lost 3 bases, J lost 6 bases, and 18 bases lay in between. Germline V gives CDR1 MGHDK, CDR2 SYGVNS. The CDR3 contains 16 residues. The CDR3 DNA reads as TGTGCCAGCAGTGATCCTCATGGGCTAGGGAGCAATGAGCAGTTCTTC. Amino acid sequence: CASSDPHGLGSNEQFF.

The rearrangement joins TRBV7-2 to TRBJ2-7, with D possibly TRBD1 on 6 matching bases. From germline, CDR1 is SGHTA and CDR2 FQGNSA. The CDR3 length is 14 residues. V lost 4 bases and J 0 bases, leaving 10 bases between the germline ends. The DNA for the CDR3 is TGTGCCAGCAGCTATCAGGGGTTCTCCTACGAGCAGTACTTC. It encodes CASSYQGFSYEQYF.